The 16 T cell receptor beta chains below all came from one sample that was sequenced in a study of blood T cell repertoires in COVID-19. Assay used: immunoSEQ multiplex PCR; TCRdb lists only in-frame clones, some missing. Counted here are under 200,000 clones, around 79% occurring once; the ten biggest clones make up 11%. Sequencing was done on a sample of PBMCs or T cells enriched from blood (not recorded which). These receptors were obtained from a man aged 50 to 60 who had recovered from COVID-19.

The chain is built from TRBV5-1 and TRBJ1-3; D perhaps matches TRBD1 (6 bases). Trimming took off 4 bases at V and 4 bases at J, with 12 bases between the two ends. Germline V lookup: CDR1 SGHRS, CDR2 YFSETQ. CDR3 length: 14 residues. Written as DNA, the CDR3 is TGCGCCAGCAGCGGGGGGGCTGAGGGAAACACCATATATTTT. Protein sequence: CASSGGAEGNTIYF. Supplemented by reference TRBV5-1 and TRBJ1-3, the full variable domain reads KAGVTQTPRYLIKTRGQQVTLSCSPISGHRSVSWYQQTPGQGLQFLFEYFSETQRNKGNFPGRFSGRQFSNSRSEMNVSTLELGDSALYLCASSGGAEGNTIYFGEGSWLTVV.

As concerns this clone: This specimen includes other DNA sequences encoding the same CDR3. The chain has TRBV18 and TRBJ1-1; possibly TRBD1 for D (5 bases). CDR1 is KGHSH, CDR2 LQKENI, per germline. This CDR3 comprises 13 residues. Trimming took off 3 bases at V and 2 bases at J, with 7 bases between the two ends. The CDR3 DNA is TGTGCCAGCTCACCGGGGCGAAACACTGAAGCTTTCTTT. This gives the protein CASSPGRNTEAFF.

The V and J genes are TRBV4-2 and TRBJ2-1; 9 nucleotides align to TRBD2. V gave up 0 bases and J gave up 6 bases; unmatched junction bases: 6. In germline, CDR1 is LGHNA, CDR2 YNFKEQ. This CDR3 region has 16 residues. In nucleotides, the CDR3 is TGTGCCAGCAGCCAAGAAGGCGGGGGGGCTCGCAATGAGCAGTTCTTC. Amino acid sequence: CASSQEGGGARNEQFF.

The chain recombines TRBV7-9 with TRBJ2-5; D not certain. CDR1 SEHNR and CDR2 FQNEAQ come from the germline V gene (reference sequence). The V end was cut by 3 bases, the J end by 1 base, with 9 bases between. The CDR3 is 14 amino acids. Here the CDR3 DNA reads TGTGCCAGCAGCTTTCCAGGATTCCAAGAGACCCAGTACTTC. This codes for CASSFPGFQETQYF.

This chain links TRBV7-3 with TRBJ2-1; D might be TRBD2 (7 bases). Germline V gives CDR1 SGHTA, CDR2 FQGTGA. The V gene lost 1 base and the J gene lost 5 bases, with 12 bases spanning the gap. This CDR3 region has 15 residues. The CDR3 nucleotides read TGTGCCAGCAGCTTAAGTGGGGGGGCCCACAATGAGCAGTTCTTC. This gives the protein CASSLSGGAHNEQFF.

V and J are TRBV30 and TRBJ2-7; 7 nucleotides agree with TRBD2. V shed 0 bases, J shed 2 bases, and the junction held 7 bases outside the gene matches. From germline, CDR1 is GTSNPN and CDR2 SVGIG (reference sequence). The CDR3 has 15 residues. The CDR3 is CAWSVLAGRAYEQYF. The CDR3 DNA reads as TGTGCCTGGAGTGTACTGGCAGGGAGGGCCTACGAGCAGTACTTC.

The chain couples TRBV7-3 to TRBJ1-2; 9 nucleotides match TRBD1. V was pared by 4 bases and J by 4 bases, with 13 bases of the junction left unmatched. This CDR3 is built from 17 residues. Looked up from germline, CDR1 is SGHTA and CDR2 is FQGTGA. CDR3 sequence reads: CASSSFDRGKVGYGYTF. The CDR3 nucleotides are TGTGCCAGCAGCTCCTTTGACAGGGGGAAAGTAGGCTATGGCTACACCTTC.

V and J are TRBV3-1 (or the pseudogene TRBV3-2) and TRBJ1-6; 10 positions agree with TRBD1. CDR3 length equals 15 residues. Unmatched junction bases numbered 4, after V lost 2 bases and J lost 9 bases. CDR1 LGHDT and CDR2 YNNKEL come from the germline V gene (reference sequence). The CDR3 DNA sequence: TGTGCCAGCAGCCAACCCGGGACAGGGGCTTCACCCCTCCACTTT. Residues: CASSQPGTGASPLHF.

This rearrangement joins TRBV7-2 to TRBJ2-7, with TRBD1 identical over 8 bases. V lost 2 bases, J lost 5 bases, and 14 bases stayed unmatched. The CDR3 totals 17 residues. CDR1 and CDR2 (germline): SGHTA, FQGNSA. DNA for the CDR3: TGTGCCAGCAGCTTACGACAGGGGCCGGGAGTCAGAAACGAGCAGTACTTC. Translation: CASSLRQGPGVRNEQYF.

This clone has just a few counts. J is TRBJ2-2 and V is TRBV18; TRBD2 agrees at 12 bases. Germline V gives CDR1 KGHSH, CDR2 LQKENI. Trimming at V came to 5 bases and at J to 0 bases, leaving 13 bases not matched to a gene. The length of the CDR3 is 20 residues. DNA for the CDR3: TGTGCCAGCTCAACGGGGCCTAGCGGGAGGGCCGGATCGAACACCGGGGAGCTGTTTTTT. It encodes CASSTGPSGRAGSNTGELFF.

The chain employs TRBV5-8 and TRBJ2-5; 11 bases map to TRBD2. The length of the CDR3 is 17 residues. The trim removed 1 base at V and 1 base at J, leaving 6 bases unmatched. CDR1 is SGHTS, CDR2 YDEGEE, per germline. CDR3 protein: CASSLTSGRYSQETQYF. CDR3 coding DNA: TGTGCCAGCAGCTTGACTAGCGGGAGATATAGCCAAGAGACCCAGTACTTC. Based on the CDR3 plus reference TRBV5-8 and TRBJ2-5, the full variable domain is EAGVTQSPTHLIKTRGQQATLRCSPISGHTSVYWYQQALGLGLQFLLWYDEGEERNRGNFPPRFSGRQFPNYSSELNVNALELEDSALYLCASSLTSGRYSQETQYFGPGTRLLVL.

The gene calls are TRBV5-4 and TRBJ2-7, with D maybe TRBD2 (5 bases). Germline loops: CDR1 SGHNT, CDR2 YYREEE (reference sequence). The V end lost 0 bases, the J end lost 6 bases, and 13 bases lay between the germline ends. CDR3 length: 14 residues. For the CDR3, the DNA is TGTGCCAGCAGCTTGGTGAGGGATGGAGGCGAGCAGTACTTC. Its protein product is CASSLVRDGGEQYF.

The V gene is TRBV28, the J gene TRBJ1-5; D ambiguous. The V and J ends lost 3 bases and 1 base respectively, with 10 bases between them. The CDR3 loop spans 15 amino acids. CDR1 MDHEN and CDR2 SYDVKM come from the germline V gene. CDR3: CASSFSPESNQPQHF. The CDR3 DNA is TGTGCCAGCAGTTTTAGCCCGGAGAGCAATCAGCCCCAGCATTTT. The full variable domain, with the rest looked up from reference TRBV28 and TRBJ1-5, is DVKVTQSSRYLVKRTGEKVFLECVQDMDHENMFWYRQDPGLGLRLIYFSYDVKMKEKGDIPEGYSVSREKKERFSLILESASTNQTSMYLCASSFSPESNQPQHFGDGTRLSIL.

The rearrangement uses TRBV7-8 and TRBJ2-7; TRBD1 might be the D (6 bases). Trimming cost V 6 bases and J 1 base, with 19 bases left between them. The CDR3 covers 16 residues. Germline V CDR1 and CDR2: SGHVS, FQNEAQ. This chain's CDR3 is CASRFNLQGESYEQYF. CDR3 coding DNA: TGTGCCAGCAGGTTCAACCTACAGGGTGAATCCTACGAGCAGTACTTC.

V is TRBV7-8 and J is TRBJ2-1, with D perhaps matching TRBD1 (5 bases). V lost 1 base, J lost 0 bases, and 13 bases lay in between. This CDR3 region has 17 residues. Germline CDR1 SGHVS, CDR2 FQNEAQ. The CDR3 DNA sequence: TGTGCCAGCAGCTTAGACAGGCGACTGAGCTCCTACAATGAGCAGTTCTTC. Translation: CASSLDRRLSSYNEQFF.

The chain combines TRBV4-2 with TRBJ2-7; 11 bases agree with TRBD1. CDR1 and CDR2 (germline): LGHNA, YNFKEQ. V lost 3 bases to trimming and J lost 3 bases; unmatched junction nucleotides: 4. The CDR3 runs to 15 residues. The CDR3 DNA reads TGTGCCAGCAGCCACCCGGGACAGGGGGTCTACGAGCAGTACTTC. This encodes CASSHPGQGVYEQYF.